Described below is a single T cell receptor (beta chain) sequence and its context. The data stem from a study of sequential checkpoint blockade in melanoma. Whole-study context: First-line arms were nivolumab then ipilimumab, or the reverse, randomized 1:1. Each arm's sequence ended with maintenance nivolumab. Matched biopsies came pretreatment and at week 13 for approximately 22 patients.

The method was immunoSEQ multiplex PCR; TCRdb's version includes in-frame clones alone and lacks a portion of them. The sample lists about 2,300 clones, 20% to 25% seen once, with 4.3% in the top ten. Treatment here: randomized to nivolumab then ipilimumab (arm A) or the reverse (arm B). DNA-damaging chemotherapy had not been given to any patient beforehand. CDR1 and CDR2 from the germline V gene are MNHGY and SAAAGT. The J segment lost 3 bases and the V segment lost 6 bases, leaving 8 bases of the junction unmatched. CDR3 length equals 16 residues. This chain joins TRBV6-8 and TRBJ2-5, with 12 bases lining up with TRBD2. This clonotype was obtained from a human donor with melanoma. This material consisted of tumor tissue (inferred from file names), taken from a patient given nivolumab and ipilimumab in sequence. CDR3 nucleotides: TGTGCCAGCAGCCTCGGACTAGCGGGAACCAAAGAGACCCAGTACTTC. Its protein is CASSLGLAGTKETQYF.